The T cell receptor beta chain under discussion was sequenced for a study of T cells expressing NK-cell markers. The study's findings and limits: Dominant NKG2C+ clonotypes accounted for about 1.0-8% of CD8+ T cells in a handful of donors. HCMV specificity was not established for the expanded NKG2C+ T cell clones.

CDR1 LNHNV and CDR2 YYDKDF come from the germline V gene (reference sequence). The length of the CDR3 is 14 residues. The TCR beta cDNA came from 5'RACE template switching with UMIs. TCRdb reprocessed the 5' RACE reads, keeping one entry per CDR3 protein, no DNA. The specimen's table records hundreds of thousands of distinct CDR3 sequences. With respect to this clonotype: The antigen remains undetermined.

The J gene is TRBJ2-5, the V gene TRBV15; TCRdb proposes TRBD1, but this gene call is untestable without DNA. Sample: blood T cells: a sorted CD56 or NKG2C T cell subset, CD4+ or CD8+ T cells, or bulk PBMC T cells (not recorded which). This clonotype was sampled from a woman aged 18 to 69 in good health. The CDR3: CATSFIRGGETQYF.